Below, 19 T cell receptor beta chains from the same sample are listed, as sequenced in a study of Ad26.COV2.S vaccination and SARS-CoV-2 variants. The protocol was immunoSEQ multiplex PCR, while the TCRdb copy is restricted to in-frame clones and leaves out a portion. The table lists 350,000 to 450,000 clones, approximately 90% of them singletons, with around 4% in the top ten. The specimen comprised peripheral blood, sampled after recovery from COVID-19. Every receptor here comes from a human donor who had recovered from COVID-19.

The V gene is TRBV9, the J gene TRBJ2-1; 13 bases map to TRBD2. V lost 4 bases, J lost 4 bases, and 8 bases stayed unmatched. Germline-derived CDR1 and CDR2 are SGDLS and YYNGEE. The CDR3 loop spans 17 amino acids. CDR3 loop: CASSTGLAGARYNEQFF. The CDR3 nucleotides read TGTGCCAGCAGCACCGGACTAGCGGGGGCCCGTTACAATGAGCAGTTCTTC.

The chain joins TRBV6-8 to TRBJ1-2; no firm D call. V lost 3 bases to trimming and J lost 5 bases, with 10 bases between them. This CDR3 has 13 residues. Germline assignment: CDR1 MNHGY and CDR2 SAAAGT. The CDR3 nucleotides read TGTGCCAGCAGTTATCAGGTTGTGTATGGCTACACCTTC. The encoded protein is CASSYQVVYGYTF.

The chain combines TRBV7-9 with TRBJ2-7, with D hard to call. V lost 6 bases to trimming and J lost 4 bases, with 19 bases between them. This CDR3 comprises 15 residues. Germline CDR1 SEHNR, CDR2 FQNEAQ (reference sequence). CDR3 nucleotides: TGTGCCAGCAGTGGAGTCGGCCGGAATTTGTACGAGCAGTACTTC. Residues: CASSGVGRNLYEQYF.

This clone showed up just once. The gene calls are TRBV9 and TRBJ2-3; D is perhaps TRBD1 (7 bases). This CDR3 comprises 16 residues. Trimming cost V 3 bases and J 2 bases, with 16 bases left between them. CDR1 SGDLS and CDR2 YYNGEE come from the germline V gene. The chain's CDR3 is CASSEEGAAVTDTQYF. The CDR3 bases are TGTGCCAGCAGCGAGGAGGGGGCAGCGGTCACAGATACGCAGTATTTT.

In its sample, this clone was seen once. The DNA for the CDR3 is TGTGCCAGCAGTCCTCCAGGGGCCTACGAGCAGTACTTC. It is translated as CASSPPGAYEQYF. J is TRBJ2-7 and V is TRBV27; a weak D match, TRBD1 (6 bases). Trimming took 5 bases from V and 2 from J, leaving 10 bases between them. The germline V gene encodes CDR1 MNHEY and CDR2 SMNVEV (reference sequence). The CDR3 is 13 residues long.

The chain employs TRBV2 and TRBJ1-5; no clear D gene. The V gene lost 7 bases and the J gene lost 0 bases, with 7 bases spanning the gap. The germline V gene encodes CDR1 SNHLY and CDR2 FYNNEI. This CDR3 spans 13 amino acids. CDR3 protein: CASNRNSNQPQHF. The CDR3 nucleotides read TGTGCCAGCAATAGGAATAGCAATCAGCCCCAGCATTTT.

The chain recombines TRBV7-2 with TRBJ1-2, with D unclear. The V end was cut by 2 bases, the J end by 3 bases, with 16 bases between. Germline loops: CDR1 SGHTA, CDR2 FQGNSA. There are 16 residues in the CDR3. The CDR3 bases are TGTGCCAGCAGCTTATCTATAGAGGTCCGCCACTATGGCTACACCTTC. Its translation: CASSLSIEVRHYGYTF.

The rearrangement uses TRBV9 and TRBJ1-2, with D perhaps TRBD1 (5 bases). The CDR3 has 13 residues. Per the germline V gene, CDR1 is SGDLS and CDR2 is YYNGEE. Trimming took off 3 bases at V and 4 bases at J, with 10 bases between the two ends. The CDR3 region is CASSARDFYGYTF. CDR3 DNA sequence: TGTGCCAGCAGCGCTCGGGACTTCTATGGCTACACCTTC.

This rearrangement joins TRBV10-2 to TRBJ2-2, with D hard to call. From germline, CDR1 is WSHSY and CDR2 SAAADI. The CDR3 has 12 residues. V was pared by 4 bases and J by 6 bases, with 6 bases between. This CDR3 reads CASSVLPGELFF. The CDR3 DNA reads TGCGCCAGCAGTGTACTGCCCGGGGAGCTGTTTTTT.

The chain combines TRBV5-1 with TRBJ2-1; 10 bases are a match to TRBD2. Germline V gene sequence: CDR1 SGHRS, CDR2 YFSETQ. J lost 7 bases, V lost 4 bases, and 8 bases had no gene match. The CDR3 is 15 residues long. CDR3 amino acids: CASSTSGGASNEQFF. DNA of the CDR3: TGCGCCAGCAGCACCAGCGGGGGGGCCAGTAATGAGCAGTTCTTC.

The V and J genes are TRBV2 and TRBJ1-1; tentative D call: TRBD1 (6 bases). The CDR3 length is 14 residues. CDR1 and CDR2 (germline): SNHLY, FYNNEI. The V and J ends lost 7 bases and 6 bases respectively, with 18 bases between them. Written as DNA, the CDR3 is TGTGCCAGCATAATAGGACAGTCGGTCGCTGAAGCTTTCTTT. This encodes CASIIGQSVAEAFF. Supplemented by reference TRBV2 and TRBJ1-1, the full variable domain reads EPEVTQTPSHQVTQMGQEVILRCVPISNHLYFYWYRQILGQKVEFLVSFYNNEISEKSEIFDDQFSVERPDGSNFTLKIRSTKLEDSAMYFCASIIGQSVAEAFFGQGTRLTVV.

This chain connects TRBV5-6 to TRBJ2-5; the D gene is possibly TRBD2 (5 bases). From germline, CDR1 is SGHDT and CDR2 YYEEEE. This CDR3 is 11 amino acids long. V shed 4 bases and J shed 10 bases, with 11 bases lying between them. For the CDR3, the DNA is TGTGCCAGCAGCGTCGGACTGGACCAGTACTTC. The encoded protein is CASSVGLDQYF.

This chain joins TRBV12-3 or TRBV12-4 and TRBJ1-3; D remains unclear. Between the trimmed V and J ends, which lost 3 bases and 9 bases, there was a span of 9 bases. The CDR3 spans 12 residues. The CDR3 protein is CASSFNRFTIYF. DNA of the CDR3: TGTGCCAGCAGTTTCAATCGGTTCACCATATATTTT.

The rearrangement uses TRBV6-2 or TRBV6-3 and TRBJ2-7; 8 bases align to TRBD1. Germline-derived CDR1 and CDR2 are MNHEY and SVGEGT. Trimming took 6 bases from V and 3 from J; bases not matched to a gene: 4. The CDR3 loop spans 13 amino acids. The DNA for the CDR3 is TGTGCCAGCAGCCGGACAGGGCTCTACGAGCAGTACTTC. Its translation is CASSRTGLYEQYF.

The gene calls are TRBV5-8 and TRBJ2-5, with D uncertain. The CDR3 covers 14 residues. Germline values: CDR1 SGHTS, CDR2 YDEGEE. V was pared by 1 base and J by 2 bases, with 9 bases between. CDR3 DNA: TGTGCCAGCAGCTTGACAGAAACTCAAGAGACCCAGTACTTC. It is translated as CASSLTETQETQYF.

Only one count was recorded for this clone. This sequence joins TRBV27 and TRBJ2-7; 9 bases line up with TRBD1. The V segment lost 6 bases and the J segment 9 bases; nucleotides outside the gene matches: 12. The CDR3 is 14 amino acids. Germline V gives CDR1 MNHEY, CDR2 SMNVEV (reference sequence). The CDR3 loop reads CASRGPGQGLLQYF. CDR3 nucleotides: TGTGCCAGCAGGGGTCCGGGACAGGGTCTGCTGCAGTACTTC.

V gene TRBV3-1 (or the pseudogene TRBV3-2) combines with J gene TRBJ1-4, with TRBD1 matching 7 bases. J was trimmed by 6 bases and V by 5 bases; bases with no gene match: 3. This CDR3 has 13 amino acids. Germline V gives CDR1 LGHDT, CDR2 YNNKEL (reference sequence). The CDR3 spells CASSTGQDEKLFF. The CDR3 nucleotides read TGTGCCAGCAGCACAGGACAGGATGAAAAACTGTTTTTT.

As DNA, the CDR3 is TGTGCCAGCGGGACAGGGAACACCGGGGAGCTGTTTTTT. Its translation is CASGTGNTGELFF. V usage is TRBV12-3 or TRBV12-4 and J usage is TRBJ2-2; 8 bases are a match to TRBD1. The CDR3 runs 13 residues. J lost 1 base, V lost 8 bases, and 0 bases had no gene match.

The chain is built from TRBV2 and TRBJ1-2, with unresolved D. The CDR3 sequence is 11 residues long. The germline gives CDR1 SNHLY, CDR2 FYNNEI. The V end lost 7 bases, the J end lost 7 bases, and 10 bases lay between the germline ends. The CDR3 loop is CASTGNRGYTF. The CDR3 DNA follows: TGTGCCAGCACGGGGAACCGTGGCTACACCTTC.